Listed below are T cell receptor beta chains from one sample, sequenced in a study of blood T cell repertoires in COVID-19. Only in-frame clones appear in the TCRdb table, and some are missing; sequencing was by immunoSEQ multiplex PCR. The sample holds over 200,000 clones; around four fifths are singletons and the top ten take around a sixth. The sequenced sample was peripheral blood. The receptor source for this set is a woman over 75 with active or convalescent COVID-19. The CDR3 runs from the conserved cysteine through the conserved F or W. The order of the fields is V gene, J gene, D gene, clone size, CDR3 protein, CDR3 DNA. A D gene is named only where the DNA matches it firmly. For some rows the clone size is stated as once, few or many, or as a class when expanded; others skip it.

>TRBV24-1|TRBJ2-1|TRBD2|NA
CATSDSQGGRNNEQFF
TGTGCCACCAGTGATTCCCAAGGCGGGAGGAACAATGAGCAGTTCTTC
>TRBV19|TRBJ1-2|NA|NA
CASSTPGTTAGYTF
TGTGCCAGTAGTACCCCCGGGACAACGGCGGGCTACACCTTC
>TRBV18|TRBJ2-2|NA|few
CASSTGGNTGELFF
TGTGCCAGCTCGACAGGAGGGAACACCGGGGAGCTGTTTTTT
>TRBV19|TRBJ2-2|TRBD2|NA
CASRVGLAGFGELFF
TGTGCCAGTAGGGTGGGACTAGCGGGATTCGGGGAGCTGTTTTTT
>TRBV5-5|TRBJ2-7|TRBD1|NA
CASRYGQGEQYF
TGTGCCAGCAGGTACGGACAGGGCGAACAGTACTTC
>TRBV2|TRBJ2-1|NA|NA
CASSAFGFNTYNEQFF
TGTGCCAGCAGTGCATTCGGGTTTAATACTTACAATGAGCAGTTCTTC
>TRBV5-1|TRBJ1-1|NA|NA
CASSLGGTNTEAFF
TGCGCCAGCAGCTTGGGGGGGACAAACACTGAAGCTTTCTTT
>TRBV11-2|TRBJ2-7|TRBD1|few
CASSLRGLGQGTYEQYF
TGTGCCAGCAGCTTAAGGGGCCTGGGACAGGGTACCTACGAGCAGTACTTC
>TRBV9|TRBJ2-2|NA|NA
CASSVAGVANTGELFF
TGTGCCAGCAGCGTAGCAGGCGTGGCGAACACCGGGGAGCTGTTTTTT
>TRBV18|TRBJ2-6|NA|once
CASSPVSAAGANVLTF
TGTGCCAGCTCACCCGTTTCTGCGGCTGGGGCCAACGTCCTGACTTTC
>TRBV10-2|TRBJ2-7|NA|NA
CACRRVGYEQYF
TGCGCCTGCCGACGGGTTGGATACGAGCAGTACTTC
>TRBV5-8|TRBJ1-2|TRBD1|NA
CASSSFWTGDNYGYTF
TGTGCCAGCAGCTCCTTCTGGACAGGGGACAACTATGGCTACACCTTC
>TRBV2|TRBJ1-5|NA|NA
CASSDRQAYQPQHF
TGTGCCAGCAGTGATCGGCAGGCTTATCAGCCCCAGCATTTT
>TRBV28|TRBJ1-6|TRBD1|NA
CASSLVDRGNNSPLHF
TGTGCCAGCAGTTTAGTTGACAGGGGTAATAATTCACCCCTCCACTTT
>TRBV10-1|TRBJ2-1|TRBD2|NA
CASSALLGRGVYNEQFF
TGCGCCAGCAGTGCATTATTAGGGCGGGGGGTCTACAATGAGCAGTTCTTC
>TRBV7-2|TRBJ2-7|NA|NA
CASSLAGARGQYF
TGTGCCAGCAGCTTAGCCGGGGCCAGGGGACAGTACTTC
>TRBV6-6|TRBJ2-1|NA|NA
CASSPRVAAGDNEQFF
TGTGCCAGCAGCCCCCGGGTGGCGGCAGGGGACAATGAGCAGTTCTTC
>TRBV11-3|TRBJ1-3|TRBD1|NA
CASSSGQGTGNTIYF
TGTGCCAGCAGCTCAGGACAGGGGACAGGAAACACCATATATTTT
>TRBV27|TRBJ2-1|NA|NA
CASSQTGYNEQFF
TGTGCCAGCAGTCAAACAGGGTACAATGAGCAGTTCTTC
>TRBV15|TRBJ2-7|TRBD2|NA
CATSRVLAGYEQYF
TGTGCCACCAGCAGAGTCCTAGCGGGCTACGAGCAGTACTTC
>TRBV19|TRBJ2-7|NA|NA
CASSMGLPGEQYF
TGTGCCAGTAGTATGGGCCTACCGGGGGAGCAGTACTTC
>TRBV19|TRBJ1-1|NA|NA
CASSLQGRVITEAFF
TGTGCCAGTAGCCTGCAGGGGAGGGTAATCACTGAAGCTTTCTTT
>TRBV7-2|TRBJ1-4|NA|NA
CASSFGRGHEKLFF
TGTGCCAGCAGCTTCGGCAGGGGTCATGAAAAACTGTTTTTT
>TRBV9|TRBJ2-1|NA|NA
CASSVQGSSYNEQFF
TGTGCCAGCAGCGTACAGGGGAGCTCCTACAATGAGCAGTTCTTC
>TRBV15|TRBJ1-2|NA|NA
CATSRVEGGYGYTF
TGTGCCACCAGCAGAGTGGAGGGTGGCTATGGCTACACCTTC
>TRBV6-2/TRBV6-3|TRBJ2-7|NA|NA
CASSYSPDNISYEQYF
TGTGCCAGCAGTTACTCTCCGGACAACATCTCCTACGAGCAGTACTTC
>TRBV23-1|TRBJ2-3|TRBD2|NA
CASSLLAGGSDTQYF
TGCGCCAGCAGCCTACTAGCGGGGGGGTCGGATACGCAGTATTTT
>TRBV6-6|TRBJ1-1|NA|few
CASSYSSNTEAFF
TGTGCCAGCAGTTACTCGTCAAACACTGAAGCTTTCTTT
>TRBV24-1|TRBJ2-3|NA|NA
CATSAGGDAAKLDTQYF
TGTGCCACCAGTGCCGGGGGAGACGCGGCGAAATTAGATACGCAGTATTTT
>TRBV2|TRBJ1-5|NA|NA
CASSAPLGNQPQHF
TGTGCCAGCAGTGCCCCACTCGGCAATCAGCCCCAGCATTTT
>TRBV28|TRBJ2-1|NA|NA
CASSSQLNEQFF
TGTGCCAGCAGTTCACAGTTAAATGAGCAGTTCTTC
>TRBV29-1|TRBJ2-7|NA|NA
CSVETWESSYEQYF
TGCAGCGTTGAAACGTGGGAGTCCTCCTACGAGCAGTACTTC
>TRBV21-1|TRBJ1-5|NA|NA
CAKLQGCQPQHF
TGTGCCAAACTACAGGGTTGTCAGCCCCAGCATTTT
>TRBV7-8|TRBJ1-2|TRBD1|NA
CASSLRTGWDYGYTF
TGTGCCAGCAGCCTACGGACAGGGTGGGACTATGGCTACACCTTC
>TRBV6-5|TRBJ1-2|NA|NA
CASSQAAGYYGYTF
TGTGCCAGCAGCCAGGCAGCAGGGTACTATGGCTACACCTTC
>TRBV7-2|TRBJ1-5|NA|few
CASSRGGINQPQHF
TGTGCCAGCAGTCGAGGGGGAATCAATCAGCCCCAGCATTTT
>TRBV7-8|TRBJ1-5|TRBD1|NA
CASSRDRDQPQHF
TGTGCCAGCAGCCGGGACAGGGATCAGCCCCAGCATTTT
>TRBV19|TRBJ2-3|NA|NA
CASSPGDTDTQYF
TGTGCCAGTAGCCCAGGGGACACAGATACGCAGTATTTT
>TRBV18|TRBJ2-7|TRBD1|NA
CASSQPGTGNYEQYF
TGTGCCAGCTCACAACCCGGGACAGGGAACTACGAGCAGTACTTC
>TRBV28|TRBJ1-3|TRBD1|NA
CASSSQGTGSGNTIYF
TGTGCCAGCAGTTCGCAGGGGACAGGTTCTGGAAACACCATATATTTT
>TRBV6-5|TRBJ2-1|NA|NA
CASSAGQSSYNEQFF
TGTGCCAGCAGCGCGGGACAGAGCTCCTACAATGAGCAGTTCTTC
>TRBV5-1|TRBJ1-2|NA|few
CASSFLQGGYGYTF
TGCGCCAGCAGCTTTCTACAGGGTGGCTATGGCTACACCTTC
>TRBV9|TRBJ1-2|NA|NA
CASSPGIDNYGYTF
TGTGCCAGCAGCCCGGGAATAGATAACTATGGCTACACCTTC
>TRBV5-1|TRBJ2-2|NA|NA
CASSFGHVGELFF
TGCGCCAGCAGCTTTGGACACGTCGGGGAGCTGTTTTTT
>TRBV6-5|TRBJ1-5|NA|NA
CASRTNRVPNQPQHF
TGTGCCAGCAGAACAAACAGGGTCCCCAATCAGCCCCAGCATTTT
>TRBV18|TRBJ1-1|NA|NA
CASSPSGTLNTEAFF
TGTGCCAGCTCACCATCCGGGACATTAAACACTGAAGCTTTCTTT
>TRBV7-9|TRBJ2-1|NA|NA
CASSLVDATRGWFF
TGTGCCAGCAGCTTAGTTGACGCGACTAGAGGTTGGTTCTTC
>TRBV20-1|TRBJ1-4|NA|NA
CSARVGEKLFF
TGCAGTGCTAGAGTCGGTGAAAAACTGTTTTTT
>TRBV7-6|TRBJ2-1|NA|once
CASSLVAGAHEQFF
TGTGCCAGCAGCTTAGTGGCGGGGGCCCATGAGCAGTTCTTC
>TRBV5-4|TRBJ2-3|NA|NA
CASSPTKGGDTQYF
TGTGCCAGCAGCCCAACTAAGGGAGGAGATACGCAGTATTTT
>TRBV12-3/TRBV12-4|TRBJ2-7|NA|NA
CASSFYTYEQYF
TGTGCCAGCAGTTTTTATACCTACGAGCAGTACTTC
>TRBV19|TRBJ2-1|TRBD1|NA
CASRLQGLGNEQFF
TGTGCCAGTAGGTTACAGGGGTTGGGCAATGAGCAGTTCTTC
>TRBV19|TRBJ2-7|TRBD2|NA
CASSTGGASYEQYF
TGTGCCAGTTCCACCGGGGGGGCCTCCTACGAGCAGTACTTC
>TRBV5-1|TRBJ1-1|NA|NA
CASSLGRGSIENTEAFF
TGCGCCAGCAGCTTGGGGCGGGGCTCAATTGAGAACACTGAAGCTTTCTTT
>TRBV28|TRBJ2-5|NA|NA
CASTRTAQETQYF
TGTGCCAGCACGCGCACAGCCCAAGAGACCCAGTACTTC
>TRBV7-2|TRBJ2-1|TRBD2|NA
CASSYQLAGGPGEQFF
TGTGCCAGCAGCTACCAACTAGCGGGGGGCCCTGGGGAGCAGTTCTTC
>TRBV9|TRBJ2-1|TRBD2|NA
CASSVDEGPGGEQFF
TGTGCCAGCAGCGTAGACGAGGGCCCGGGGGGGGAGCAGTTCTTC
>TRBV28|TRBJ1-2|TRBD1|NA
CASPDRADGYTF
TGTGCCAGCCCCGACAGGGCAGATGGCTACACCTTC
>TRBV7-8|TRBJ2-1|NA|NA
CASSFLGGSYNEQFF
TGTGCCAGCAGCTTCCTTGGCGGCTCCTACAATGAGCAGTTCTTC
>TRBV5-4|TRBJ2-1|NA|NA
CASSLDRQGSYNEQFF
TGTGCCAGCAGCTTGGATCGGCAGGGCTCCTACAATGAGCAGTTCTTC